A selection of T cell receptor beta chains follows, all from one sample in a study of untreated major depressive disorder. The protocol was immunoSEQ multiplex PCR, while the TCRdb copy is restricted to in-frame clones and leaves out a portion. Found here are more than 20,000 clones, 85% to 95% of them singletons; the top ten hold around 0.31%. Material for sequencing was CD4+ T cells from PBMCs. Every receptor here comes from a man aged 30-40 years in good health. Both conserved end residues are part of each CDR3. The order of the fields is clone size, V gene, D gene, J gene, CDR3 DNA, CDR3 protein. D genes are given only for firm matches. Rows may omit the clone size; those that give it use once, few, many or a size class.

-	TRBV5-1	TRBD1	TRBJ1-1	TGCGCCAGCAGCTTGGGACAGGGTTGGACTGAAGCTTTCTTT	CASSLGQGWTEAFF
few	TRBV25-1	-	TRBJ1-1	TGTGCCAGCAGTGAAAGAAATGTGAACACTGAAGCTTTCTTT	CASSERNVNTEAFF
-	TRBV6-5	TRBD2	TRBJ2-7	TGTGCCAGCAGAACAGCGGGAGGCCCGTACGAGCAGTACTTC	CASRTAGGPYEQYF
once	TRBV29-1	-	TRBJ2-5	TGCAGCGCTCCGCCGACAGGGAGGGAGACCCAGTACTTC	CSAPPTGRETQYF
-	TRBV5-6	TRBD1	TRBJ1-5	TGTGCCAGCAGCCTATCCTTTATACAGGGGGCGGATCAGCCCCAGCATTTT	CASSLSFIQGADQPQHF
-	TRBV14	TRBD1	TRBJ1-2	TGTGCCAGCAGCCAAGATCTTACAGGGGTCGGCTACACCTTC	CASSQDLTGVGYTF
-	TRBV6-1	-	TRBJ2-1	TGTGCCAGCAGTGACAGGGGCAGGGGATGGGAGCAGTTCTTC	CASSDRGRGWEQFF
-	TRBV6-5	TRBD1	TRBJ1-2	TGTGCCAGCAGCCGGGACAGAGCAAACTATGGCTACACCTTC	CASSRDRANYGYTF
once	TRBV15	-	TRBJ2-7	TGTGCCACCAGCAGAGGGGCCAACTACGAGCAGTACTTC	CATSRGANYEQYF
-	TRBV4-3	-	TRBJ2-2	TGCGCCAGCAGCCATAGGTTAGAGTACACCGGGGAGCTGTTTTTT	CASSHRLEYTGELFF
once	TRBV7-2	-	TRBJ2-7	TGTGCCAGCAGCTTAGAAGGGGGGTACTCCTACGAGCAGTACTTC	CASSLEGGYSYEQYF
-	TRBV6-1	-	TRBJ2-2	TGTGCCAGTTTAGCCTACACCGGGGAGCTGTTTTTT	CASLAYTGELFF
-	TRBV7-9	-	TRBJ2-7	TGTGCCAGCATCCTTGACGGGGCCTACGAGCAGTACTTC	CASILDGAYEQYF
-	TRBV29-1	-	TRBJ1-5	TGCAGCGCCCGAGCGGATAGCAATCAGCCCCAGCATTTT	CSARADSNQPQHF
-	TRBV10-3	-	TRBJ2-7	TGTGCCATCACCCCTAGGGCAGGGGGGACGGACGAGCAGTACTTC	CAITPRAGGTDEQYF
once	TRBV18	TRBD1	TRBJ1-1	TGTGCCAGCTCACAAGGACAGGGGGGTATCGGCAACACTGAAGCTTTCTTT	CASSQGQGGIGNTEAFF
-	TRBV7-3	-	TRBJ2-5	TGTGCCAGCAGCTTAATTTCTGGGGAGACCCAGTACTTC	CASSLISGETQYF
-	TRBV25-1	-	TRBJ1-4	TGTGCCAGCAGTGAAATAGGCAGGGCAGGGATGGAAAAACTGTTTTTT	CASSEIGRAGMEKLFF
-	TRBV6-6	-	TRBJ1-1	TGTGCCAGCACCCCGAGACAGGCGGTCACTGAAGCTTTCTTT	CASTPRQAVTEAFF
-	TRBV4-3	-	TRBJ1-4	TGCGCCAGCAGCCAAGAACCAGGTCAAGGCGAAAAACTGTTTTTT	CASSQEPGQGEKLFF
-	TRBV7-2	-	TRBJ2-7	TGTGCCAGCACCCTTGGGGGGTCCGGGTCCAGCGAGCAGTACTTC	CASTLGGSGSSEQYF
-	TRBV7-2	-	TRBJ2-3	TGTGCCAGCGCCCCCCCAGGAGATTTGCGGGATACGCAGTATTTT	CASAPPGDLRDTQYF
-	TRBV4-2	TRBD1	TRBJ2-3	TGTGCCAGCAGCCAAGACCGGGACAGTACCTTCACAGATACGCAGTATTTT	CASSQDRDSTFTDTQYF
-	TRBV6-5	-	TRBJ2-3	TGTGCCAGCAGTTACGGGGGCTTCCATGGTTCGGATACGCAGTATTTT	CASSYGGFHGSDTQYF
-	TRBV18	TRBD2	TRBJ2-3	TGTGCCAGCTCACCACCGACTAGCGGACCTAGCACAGATACGCAGTATTTT	CASSPPTSGPSTDTQYF
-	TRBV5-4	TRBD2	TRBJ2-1	TGTGCCAGCAGCTCCGGGGGGACTCTAAGGAGGAATGAGCAGTTCTTC	CASSSGGTLRRNEQFF
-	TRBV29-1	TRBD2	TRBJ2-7	TGCAGCGTTGAGGCGGGAGCTCCTACGGGGCAGTACTTC	CSVEAGAPTGQYF
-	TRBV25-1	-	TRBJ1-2	TGTGCCAGCAGTCAGACAGTTTCTGCTGGCTACACCTTC	CASSQTVSAGYTF
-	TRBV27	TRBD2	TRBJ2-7	TGTGCCAGCAGTTCGGAGCGGGAGTACGAGCAGTACTTC	CASSSEREYEQYF
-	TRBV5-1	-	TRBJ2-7	TGCGCCAGCAGCTTGGTGGAGGGGGACGGCTCCTACGAGCAGTACTTC	CASSLVEGDGSYEQYF
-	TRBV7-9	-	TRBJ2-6	TGTGCCAGCAGACCGATGTGGGTAACTGGGGCCAACGTCCTGACTTTC	CASRPMWVTGANVLTF
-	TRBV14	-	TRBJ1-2	TGTGCCAGCAGCCTATTGGGGGCAGAACTACGATATGGCTACACCTTC	CASSLLGAELRYGYTF
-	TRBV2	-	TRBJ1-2	TGTGCCAGCATTCCGGGACGGGATGGCTACACCTTC	CASIPGRDGYTF
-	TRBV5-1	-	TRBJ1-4	TGCGCCAGCAGCTCATACAGGGCTTCTAATGAAAAACTGTTTTTT	CASSSYRASNEKLFF
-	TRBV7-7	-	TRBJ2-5	TGTGCCAGCAGCTTTAACCTGGGCCAAGAGACCCAGTACTTC	CASSFNLGQETQYF
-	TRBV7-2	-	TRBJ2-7	TGTGCCAGCAGCTTCATGATAGGCCGCGAGCAGTACTTC	CASSFMIGREQYF
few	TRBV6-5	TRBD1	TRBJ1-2	TGTGCCAGCAGTTACGGTACAGGGGACTACTATGGCTACACCTTC	CASSYGTGDYYGYTF
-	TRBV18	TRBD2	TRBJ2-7	TGTGCCAGCTCATCTCGTTTAGCGGGAGCGCTAGCCTACGAGCAGTACTTC	CASSSRLAGALAYEQYF
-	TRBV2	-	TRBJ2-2	TGTGCCAGCAGTGGAAGGGACCAGAACACCGGGGAGCTGTTTTTT	CASSGRDQNTGELFF
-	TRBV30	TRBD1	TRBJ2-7	TGTGCCTGGAGCGCGACAGGGGTTCCTCCCTACGAGCAGTACTTC	CAWSATGVPPYEQYF
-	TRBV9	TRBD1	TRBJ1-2	TGTGCCAGCATGATTAGGGACAGGGGGGACTATGGCTACACCTTC	CASMIRDRGDYGYTF
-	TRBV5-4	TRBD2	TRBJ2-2	TGTGCCAGCAGCTTCACCAGCGGGAGTCGTGGGCGGGAGCTGTTTTTT	CASSFTSGSRGRELFF